This T cell receptor beta chain comes out of a study of blood T cell repertoires in COVID-19. Data came from immunoSEQ multiplex PCR; TCRdb stores just in-frame clones and leaves some out. The table shows some 120,000 clones, with around 74% occurring only once. V lost 2 bases and J 3 bases, leaving 11 bases between the germline ends. The CDR3 consists of 13 residues. Germline-derived CDR1 and CDR2 are SQVTM and ANQGSEA. The sample consisted of peripheral blood. This TCR was recovered from a man older than 75 with COVID-19, enrolled during active disease. The V and J genes are TRBV29-1 and TRBJ2-7; possible D gene TRBD1, 6 bases. The CDR3 DNA sequence: TGCAGCGTTGAATGGGACAAAGACTACGAGCAGTACTTC. Protein product: CSVEWDKDYEQYF.